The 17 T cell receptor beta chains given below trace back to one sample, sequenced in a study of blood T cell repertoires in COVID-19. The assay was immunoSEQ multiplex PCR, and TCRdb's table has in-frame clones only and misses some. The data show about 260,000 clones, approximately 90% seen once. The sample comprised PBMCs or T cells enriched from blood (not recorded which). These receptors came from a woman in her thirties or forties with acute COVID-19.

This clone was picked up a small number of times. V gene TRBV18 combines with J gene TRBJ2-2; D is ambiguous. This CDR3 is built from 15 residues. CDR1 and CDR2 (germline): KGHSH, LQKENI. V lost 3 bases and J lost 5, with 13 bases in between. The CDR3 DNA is TGTGCCAGCTCACCTGCGACTGCCGGGACCGGGGAGCTGTTTTTT. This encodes CASSPATAGTGELFF.

Written as DNA, the CDR3 is TGCGCCACCGCCCTTAGTCGGGTCGGGGAGCTGTTTTTT. Amino acid sequence: CATALSRVGELFF. The chain combines TRBV10-1 with TRBJ2-2; D is unresolved. This CDR3 contains 13 residues. Germline-derived CDR1 and CDR2 are WNHNN and SYGVQD (reference sequence). V gave up 10 bases and J gave up 7 bases, with 16 bases separating them.

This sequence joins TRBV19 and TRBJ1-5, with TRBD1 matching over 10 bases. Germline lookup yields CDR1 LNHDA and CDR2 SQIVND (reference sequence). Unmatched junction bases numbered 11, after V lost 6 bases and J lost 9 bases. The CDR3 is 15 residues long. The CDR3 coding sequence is TGTGCCAGTAGGTCGTGGGGACAGGGGCTATGGCCCCAGCATTTT. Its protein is CASRSWGQGLWPQHF.

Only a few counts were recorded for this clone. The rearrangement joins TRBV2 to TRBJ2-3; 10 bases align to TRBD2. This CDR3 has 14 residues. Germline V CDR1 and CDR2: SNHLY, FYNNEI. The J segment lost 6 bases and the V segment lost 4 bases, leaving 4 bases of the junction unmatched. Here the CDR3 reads CASSAERGGDTQYF. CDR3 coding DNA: TGTGCCAGCAGTGCTGAGCGGGGGGGTGATACGCAGTATTTT. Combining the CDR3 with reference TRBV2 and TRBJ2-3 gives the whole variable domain EPEVTQTPSHQVTQMGQEVILRCVPISNHLYFYWYRQILGQKVEFLVSFYNNEISEKSEIFDDQFSVERPDGSNFTLKIRSTKLEDSAMYFCASSAERGGDTQYFGPGTRLTVL.

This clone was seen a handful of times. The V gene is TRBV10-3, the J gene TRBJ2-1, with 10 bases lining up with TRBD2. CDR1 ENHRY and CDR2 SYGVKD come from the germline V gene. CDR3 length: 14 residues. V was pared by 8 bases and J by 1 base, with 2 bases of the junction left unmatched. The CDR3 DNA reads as TGTGCCATCGCTAGCGGGAGATCCTACAATGAGCAGTTCTTC. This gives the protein CAIASGRSYNEQFF.

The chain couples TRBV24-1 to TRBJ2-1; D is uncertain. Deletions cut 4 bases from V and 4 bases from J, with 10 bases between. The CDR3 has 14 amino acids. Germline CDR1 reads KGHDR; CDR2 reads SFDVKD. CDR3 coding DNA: TGTGCCACCAGTGACCTGACACATTACAATGAGCAGTTCTTC. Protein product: CATSDLTHYNEQFF.

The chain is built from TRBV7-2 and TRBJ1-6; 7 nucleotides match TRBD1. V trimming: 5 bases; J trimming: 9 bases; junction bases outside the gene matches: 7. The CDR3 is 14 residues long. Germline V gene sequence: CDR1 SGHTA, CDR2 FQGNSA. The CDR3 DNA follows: TGTGCCAGCAGCCTCCAGGGGGGCCTTTCACCCCTCCACTTT. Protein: CASSLQGGLSPLHF. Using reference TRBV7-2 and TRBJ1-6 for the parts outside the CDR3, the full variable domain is GAGVSQSPSNKVTEKGKDVELRCDPISGHTALYWYRQSLGQGLEFLIYFQGNSAPDKSGLPSDRFSAERTGGSVSTLTIQRTQQEDSAVYLCASSLQGGLSPLHFGNGTRLTVT.

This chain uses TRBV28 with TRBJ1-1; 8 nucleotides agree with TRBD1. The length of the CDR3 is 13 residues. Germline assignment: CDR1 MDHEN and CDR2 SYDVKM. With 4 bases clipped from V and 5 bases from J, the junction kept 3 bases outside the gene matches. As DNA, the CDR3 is TGTGCCAGCAGTTCGGGACAGGTGACTGAAGCTTTCTTT. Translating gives CASSSGQVTEAFF.

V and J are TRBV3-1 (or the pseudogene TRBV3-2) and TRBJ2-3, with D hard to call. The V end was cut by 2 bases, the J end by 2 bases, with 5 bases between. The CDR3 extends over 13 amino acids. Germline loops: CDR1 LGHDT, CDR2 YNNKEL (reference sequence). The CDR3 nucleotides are TGTGCCAGCAGCCAATTTCTCACAGATACGCAGTATTTT. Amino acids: CASSQFLTDTQYF.

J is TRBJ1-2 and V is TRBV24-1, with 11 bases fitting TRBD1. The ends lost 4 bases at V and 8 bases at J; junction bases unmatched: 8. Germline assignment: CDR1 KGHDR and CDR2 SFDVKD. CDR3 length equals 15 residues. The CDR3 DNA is TGTGCCACCAGTGACCCTGGACAGGGGGCGGAAGGCTACACCTTC. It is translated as CATSDPGQGAEGYTF.

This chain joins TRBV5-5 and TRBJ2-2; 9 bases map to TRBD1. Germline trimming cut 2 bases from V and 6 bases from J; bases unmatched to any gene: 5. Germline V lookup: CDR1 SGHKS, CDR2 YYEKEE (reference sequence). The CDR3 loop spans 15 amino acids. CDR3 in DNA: TGTGCCAGCAGCTTTAAGACAGGGGGTGCCGGGGAGCTGTTTTTT. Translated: CASSFKTGGAGELFF. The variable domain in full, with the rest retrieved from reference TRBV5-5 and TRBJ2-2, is DAGVTQSPTHLIKTRGQQVTLRCSPISGHKSVSWYQQVLGQGPQFIFQYYEKEERGRGNFPDRFSARQFPNYSSELNVNALLLGDSALYLCASSFKTGGAGELFFGEGSRLTVL.

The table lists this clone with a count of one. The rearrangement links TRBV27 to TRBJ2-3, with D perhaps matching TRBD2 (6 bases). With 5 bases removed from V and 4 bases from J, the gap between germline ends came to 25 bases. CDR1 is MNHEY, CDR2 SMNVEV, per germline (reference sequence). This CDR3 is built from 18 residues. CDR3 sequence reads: CASSLTPLAPREADTQYF. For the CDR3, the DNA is TGTGCCAGCAGTCTCACCCCACTAGCTCCTAGGGAGGCAGATACGCAGTATTTT.

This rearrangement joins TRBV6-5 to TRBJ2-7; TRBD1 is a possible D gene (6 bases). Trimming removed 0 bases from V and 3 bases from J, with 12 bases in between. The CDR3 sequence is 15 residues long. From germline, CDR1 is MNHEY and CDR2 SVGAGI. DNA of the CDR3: TGTGCCAGCAGTTACTCCGGACAGTCAAACTACGAGCAGTACTTC. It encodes CASSYSGQSNYEQYF.

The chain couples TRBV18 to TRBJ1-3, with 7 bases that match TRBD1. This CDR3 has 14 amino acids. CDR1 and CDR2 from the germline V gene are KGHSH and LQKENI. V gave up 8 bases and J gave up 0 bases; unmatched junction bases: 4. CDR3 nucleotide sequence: TGTGCCAGCACAGGGACAGTCTCTGGAAACACCATATATTTT. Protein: CASTGTVSGNTIYF.

The CDR3 sequence: CASTLNGGGYTF. CDR3 coding DNA: TGTGCCAGTACCCTAAACGGGGGAGGCTACACCTTC. The gene calls are TRBV19 and TRBJ1-2, with D maybe TRBD1 (5 bases). The CDR3 is 12 amino acids. Per germline, CDR1 LNHDA and CDR2 SQIVND (reference sequence). The V gene lost 7 bases and the J gene lost 8 bases, with 14 bases spanning the gap.

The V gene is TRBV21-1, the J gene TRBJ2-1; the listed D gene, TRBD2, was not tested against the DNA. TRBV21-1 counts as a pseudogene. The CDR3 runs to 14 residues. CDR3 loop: CASSKDPSLDEQFF. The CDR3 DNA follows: TGTGCCAGCAGCAAAGATCCTAGTCTCGATGAGCAGTTCTTC.

CDR3 sequence reads: CATRAGQAPTYGYTF. CDR3 coding DNA: TGTGCCACCAGGGCAGGCCAAGCACCTACCTATGGCTACACCTTC. The gene calls are TRBV15 and TRBJ1-2; D call uncertain. The CDR3 contains 15 residues. Germline V gene sequence: CDR1 LNHNV, CDR2 YYDKDF (reference sequence). Trimming removed 6 bases at V and 4 bases at J, with 18 bases between.